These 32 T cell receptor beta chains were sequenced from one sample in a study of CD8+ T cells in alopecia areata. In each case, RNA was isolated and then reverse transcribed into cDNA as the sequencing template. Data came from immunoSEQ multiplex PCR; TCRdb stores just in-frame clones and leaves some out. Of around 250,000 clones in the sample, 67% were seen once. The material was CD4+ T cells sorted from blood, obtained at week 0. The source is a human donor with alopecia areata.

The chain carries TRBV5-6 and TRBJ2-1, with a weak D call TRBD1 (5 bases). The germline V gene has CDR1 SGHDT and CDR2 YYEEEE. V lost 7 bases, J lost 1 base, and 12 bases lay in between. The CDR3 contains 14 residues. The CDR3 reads CASQRTLSYNEQFF. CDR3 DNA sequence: TGTGCCAGCCAACGGACATTATCCTACAATGAGCAGTTCTTC.

The CDR3 coding sequence is TGTGCCTGGAGTGGCTCGGGAAGTCAGCCCCAGCATTTT. Amino acid sequence: CAWSGSGSQPQHF. The chain links TRBV30 to TRBJ1-5; no firm D call. V was trimmed by 1 base and J by 6 bases, leaving 10 bases between them. The CDR3 is 13 amino acids. CDR1 is GTSNPN and CDR2 is SVGIG in the germline V gene (reference sequence).

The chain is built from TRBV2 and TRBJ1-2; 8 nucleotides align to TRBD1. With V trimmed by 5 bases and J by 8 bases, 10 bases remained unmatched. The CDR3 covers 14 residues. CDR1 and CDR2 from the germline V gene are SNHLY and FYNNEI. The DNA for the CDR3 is TGTGCCAGCAGTACTAGGACAGGGTACGGCGGCTACACCTTC. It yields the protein CASSTRTGYGGYTF.

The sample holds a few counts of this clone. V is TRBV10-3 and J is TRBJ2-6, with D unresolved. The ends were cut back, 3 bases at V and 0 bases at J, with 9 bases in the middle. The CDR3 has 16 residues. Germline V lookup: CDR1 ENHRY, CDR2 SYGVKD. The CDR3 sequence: CAISDTAFSGANVLTF. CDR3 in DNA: TGTGCCATCAGTGATACAGCGTTCTCTGGGGCCAACGTCCTGACTTTC.

As DNA, the CDR3 is TGCAGCGTTGTCGCTAGCGGGGGGGCCGGTATCGACAATGAGCAGTTCTTC. Protein product: CSVVASGGAGIDNEQFF. The chain has TRBV29-1 and TRBJ2-1; TRBD2 matches at 12 bases. Germline trimming cut 4 bases from V and 5 bases from J; bases unmatched to any gene: 12. Germline V CDR1 and CDR2: SQVTM, ANQGSEA. The CDR3 has 17 residues.

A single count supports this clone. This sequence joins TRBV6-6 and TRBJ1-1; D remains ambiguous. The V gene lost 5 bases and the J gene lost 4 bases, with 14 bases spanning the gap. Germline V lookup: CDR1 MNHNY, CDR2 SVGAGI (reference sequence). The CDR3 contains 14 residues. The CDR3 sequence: CASSRGYSSTEAFF. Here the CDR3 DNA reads TGTGCCAGCAGTCGAGGGTACTCGAGCACTGAAGCTTTCTTT.

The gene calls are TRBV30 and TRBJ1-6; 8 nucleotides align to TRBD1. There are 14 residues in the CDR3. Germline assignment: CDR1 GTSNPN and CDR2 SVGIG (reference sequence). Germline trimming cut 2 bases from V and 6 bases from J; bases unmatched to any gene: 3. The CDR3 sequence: CAWSNGQGNSPLHF. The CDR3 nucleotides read TGTGCCTGGAGTAACGGACAGGGTAATTCACCCCTCCACTTT.

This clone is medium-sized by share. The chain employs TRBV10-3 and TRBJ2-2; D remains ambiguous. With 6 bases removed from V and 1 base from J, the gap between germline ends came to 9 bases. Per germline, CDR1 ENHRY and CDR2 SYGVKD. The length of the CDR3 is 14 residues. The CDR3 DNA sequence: TGTGCCATCAGCGCCCCAGTGAACACCGGGGAGCTGTTTTTT. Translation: CAISAPVNTGELFF.

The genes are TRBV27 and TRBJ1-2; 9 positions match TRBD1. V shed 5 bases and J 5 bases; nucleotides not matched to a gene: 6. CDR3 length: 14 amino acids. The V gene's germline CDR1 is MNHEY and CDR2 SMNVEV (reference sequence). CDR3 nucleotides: TGTGCCAGCAGTCCCACAGGGGGCGGATATGGCTACACCTTC. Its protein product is CASSPTGGGYGYTF.

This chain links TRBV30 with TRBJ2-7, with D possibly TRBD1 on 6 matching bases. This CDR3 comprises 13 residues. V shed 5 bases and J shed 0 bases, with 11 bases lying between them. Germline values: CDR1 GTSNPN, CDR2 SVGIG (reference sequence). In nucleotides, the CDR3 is TGTGCCTGGTCGACAGGTAGCTCCTACGAGCAGTACTTC. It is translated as CAWSTGSSYEQYF.

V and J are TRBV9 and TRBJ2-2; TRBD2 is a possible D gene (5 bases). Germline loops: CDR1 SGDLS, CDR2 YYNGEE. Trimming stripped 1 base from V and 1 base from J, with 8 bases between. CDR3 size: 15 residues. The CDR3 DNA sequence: TGTGCCAGCAGCGTACAAAGCGGGAACACCGGGGAGCTGTTTTTT. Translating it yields CASSVQSGNTGELFF.

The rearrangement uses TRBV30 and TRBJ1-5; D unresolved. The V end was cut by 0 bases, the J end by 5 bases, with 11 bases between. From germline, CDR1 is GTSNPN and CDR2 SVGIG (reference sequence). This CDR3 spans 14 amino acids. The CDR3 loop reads CAWSVTFGDQPQHF. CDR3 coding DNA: TGTGCCTGGAGTGTAACGTTCGGGGATCAGCCCCAGCATTTT.

In DNA, the CDR3 is TGTGCCAGCAGCACCCGACCCGGCGGTGATACGCAGTATTTT. It specifies CASSTRPGGDTQYF. The chain links TRBV9 to TRBJ2-3; no clear D gene. This CDR3 region has 14 residues. The germline V gene has CDR1 SGDLS and CDR2 YYNGEE. V was clipped by 4 bases and J by 6 bases, with 15 bases between them.

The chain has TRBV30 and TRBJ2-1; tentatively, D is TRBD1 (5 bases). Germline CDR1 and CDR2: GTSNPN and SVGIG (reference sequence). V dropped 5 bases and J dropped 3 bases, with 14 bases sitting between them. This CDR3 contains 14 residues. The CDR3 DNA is TGTGCCTGGGCCGACAGTATGTTCTACAATGAGCAGTTCTTC. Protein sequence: CAWADSMFYNEQFF.

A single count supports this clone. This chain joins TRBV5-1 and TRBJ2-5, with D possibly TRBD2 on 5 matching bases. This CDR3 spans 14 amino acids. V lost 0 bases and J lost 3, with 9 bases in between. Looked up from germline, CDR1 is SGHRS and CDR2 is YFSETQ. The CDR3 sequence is CASSLGTEEETQYF. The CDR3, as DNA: TGCGCCAGCAGCTTGGGGACTGAAGAAGAGACCCAGTACTTC.

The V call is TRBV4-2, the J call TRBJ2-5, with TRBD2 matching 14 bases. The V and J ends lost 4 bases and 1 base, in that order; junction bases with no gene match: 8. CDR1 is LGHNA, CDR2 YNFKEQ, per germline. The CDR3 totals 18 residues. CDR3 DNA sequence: TGTGCCAGCAGCCGCCAAACGGGACTAGCGGGGGCCCAAGAGACCCAGTACTTC. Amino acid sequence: CASSRQTGLAGAQETQYF.

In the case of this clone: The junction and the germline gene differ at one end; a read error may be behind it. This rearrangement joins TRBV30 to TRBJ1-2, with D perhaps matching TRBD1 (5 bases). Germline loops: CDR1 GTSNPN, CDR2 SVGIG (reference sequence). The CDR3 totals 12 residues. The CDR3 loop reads CAWSPGTARFHF. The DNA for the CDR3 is TGTGCCTGGAGCCCTGGGACTGCCCGATTTCACTTC.

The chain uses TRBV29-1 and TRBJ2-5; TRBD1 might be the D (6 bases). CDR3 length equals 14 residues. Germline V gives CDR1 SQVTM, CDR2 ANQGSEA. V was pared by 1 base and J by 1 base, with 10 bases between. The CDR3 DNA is TGCAGCGTTGAAGGGACAGCAATCCAAGAGACCCAGTACTTC. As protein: CSVEGTAIQETQYF.

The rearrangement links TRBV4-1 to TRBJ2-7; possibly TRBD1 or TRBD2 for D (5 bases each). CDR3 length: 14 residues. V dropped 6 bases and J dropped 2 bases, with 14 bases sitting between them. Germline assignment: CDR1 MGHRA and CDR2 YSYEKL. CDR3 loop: CASSLRDPAYEQYF. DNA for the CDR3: TGCGCCAGCAGTCTCCGGGACCCTGCCTACGAGCAGTACTTC.

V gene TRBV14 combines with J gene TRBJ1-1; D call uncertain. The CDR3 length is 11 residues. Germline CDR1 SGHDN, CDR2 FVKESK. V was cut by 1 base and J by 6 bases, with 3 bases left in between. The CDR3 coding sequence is TGTGCCAGCAGCCAAGTGGCTGAAGCTTTCTTT. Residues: CASSQVAEAFF.

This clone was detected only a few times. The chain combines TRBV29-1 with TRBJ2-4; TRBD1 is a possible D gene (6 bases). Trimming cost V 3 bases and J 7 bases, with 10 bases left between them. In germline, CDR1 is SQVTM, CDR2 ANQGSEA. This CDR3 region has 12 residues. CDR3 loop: CSVEGARNIQYF. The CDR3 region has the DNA TGCAGCGTTGAGGGGGCGCGTAACATTCAGTACTTC.

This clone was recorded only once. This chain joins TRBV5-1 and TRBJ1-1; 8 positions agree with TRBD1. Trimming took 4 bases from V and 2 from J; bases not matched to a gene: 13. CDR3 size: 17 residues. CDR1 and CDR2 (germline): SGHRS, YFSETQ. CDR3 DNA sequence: TGCGCCAGCAGCAAACAACCGACGACAGGGGATAACACTGAAGCTTTCTTT. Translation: CASSKQPTTGDNTEAFF.

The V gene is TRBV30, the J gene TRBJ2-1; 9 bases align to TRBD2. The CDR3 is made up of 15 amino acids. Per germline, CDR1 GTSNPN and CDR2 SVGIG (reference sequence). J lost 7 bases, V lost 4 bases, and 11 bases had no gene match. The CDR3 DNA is TGTGCCTGGAAACTAGCGGGCCCTACAGGGAATGAGCAGTTCTTC. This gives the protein CAWKLAGPTGNEQFF.

The DNA for the CDR3 is TGTGCCACCAGAGCCAGGGACTATAATTCACCCCTCCACTTT. It yields the protein CATRARDYNSPLHF. V usage is TRBV15 and J usage is TRBJ1-6; maybe TRBD1 (5 bases). The CDR3 length is 14 residues. The V end lost 6 bases, the J end lost 3 bases, and 9 bases lay between the germline ends. Per germline, CDR1 LNHNV and CDR2 YYDKDF (reference sequence).

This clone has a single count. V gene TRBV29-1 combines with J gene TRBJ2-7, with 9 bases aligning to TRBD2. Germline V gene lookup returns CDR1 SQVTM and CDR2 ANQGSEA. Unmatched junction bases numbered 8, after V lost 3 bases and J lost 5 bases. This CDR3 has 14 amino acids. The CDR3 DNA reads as TGCAGCGTTGATGCGGCGGGGGGGTCGCACGAGCAGTACTTC. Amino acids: CSVDAAGGSHEQYF.

CDR3 sequence: CASSSDADTQYF. The DNA of the CDR3 is TGTGCCAGCTCTTCGGACGCAGATACGCAGTATTTT. The rearrangement joins TRBV18 to TRBJ2-3; D unresolved. The CDR3 runs 12 residues. The V end was cut by 6 bases, the J end by 4 bases, with 8 bases between. CDR1 KGHSH and CDR2 LQKENI come from the germline V gene.

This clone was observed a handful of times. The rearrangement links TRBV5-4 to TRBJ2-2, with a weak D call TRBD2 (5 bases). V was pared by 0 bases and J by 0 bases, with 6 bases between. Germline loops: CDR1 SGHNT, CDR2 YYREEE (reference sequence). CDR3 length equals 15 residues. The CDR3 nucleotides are TGTGCCAGCAGCTTGGCTAGCCCGAACACCGGGGAGCTGTTTTTT. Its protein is CASSLASPNTGELFF. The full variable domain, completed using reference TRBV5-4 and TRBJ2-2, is ETGVTQSPTHLIKTRGQQVTLRCSSQSGHNTVSWYQQALGQGPQFIFQYYREEENGRGNFPPRFSGLQFPNYSSELNVNALELDDSALYLCASSLASPNTGELFFGEGSRLTVL.

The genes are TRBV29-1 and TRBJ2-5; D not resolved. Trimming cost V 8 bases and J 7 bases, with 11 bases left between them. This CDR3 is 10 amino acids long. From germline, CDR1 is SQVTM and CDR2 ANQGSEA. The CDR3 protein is CSSRSGTQYF. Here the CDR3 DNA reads TGCAGCTCCCGTTCGGGGACCCAGTACTTC.

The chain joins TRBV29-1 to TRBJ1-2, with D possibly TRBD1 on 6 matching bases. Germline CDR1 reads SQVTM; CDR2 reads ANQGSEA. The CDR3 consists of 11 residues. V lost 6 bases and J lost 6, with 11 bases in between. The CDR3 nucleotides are TGCAGCGTCAATCCAGGGGATGGCTACACCTTC. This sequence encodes CSVNPGDGYTF.

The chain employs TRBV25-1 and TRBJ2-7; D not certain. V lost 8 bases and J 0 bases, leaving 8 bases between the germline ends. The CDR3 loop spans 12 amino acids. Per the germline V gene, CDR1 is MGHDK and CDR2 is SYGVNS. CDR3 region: CASSASSYEQYF. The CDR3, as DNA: TGTGCCAGCTCTGCCAGCTCCTACGAGCAGTACTTC.

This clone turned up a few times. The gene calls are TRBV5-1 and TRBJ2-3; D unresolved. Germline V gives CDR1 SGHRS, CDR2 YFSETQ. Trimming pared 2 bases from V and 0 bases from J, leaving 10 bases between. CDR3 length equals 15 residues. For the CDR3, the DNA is TGCGCCAGCAGCTTCCTGACGTCTAGCACAGATACGCAGTATTTT. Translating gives CASSFLTSSTDTQYF. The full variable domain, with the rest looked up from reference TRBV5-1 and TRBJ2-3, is KAGVTQTPRYLIKTRGQQVTLSCSPISGHRSVSWYQQTPGQGLQFLFEYFSETQRNKGNFPGRFSGRQFSNSRSEMNVSTLELGDSALYLCASSFLTSSTDTQYFGPGTRLTVL.

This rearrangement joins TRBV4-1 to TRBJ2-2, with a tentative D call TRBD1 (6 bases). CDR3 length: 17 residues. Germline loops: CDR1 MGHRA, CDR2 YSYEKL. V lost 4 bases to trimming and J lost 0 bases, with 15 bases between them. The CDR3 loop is CASSPTRGQPNTGELFF. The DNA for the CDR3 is TGCGCCAGCAGCCCGACCCGAGGACAGCCGAACACCGGGGAGCTGTTTTTT.